This T cell receptor (beta chain) was profiled in a study of T cells in Graves' hyperthyroidism and ophthalmopathy. Notes on the study in general: Stable hyperthyroidism and ophthalmopathy were separated using 13 V-J signatures.

About this clonotype: The antigen is undetermined.

Amplification of TCR beta CDR3 regions was performed using RNA transcripts as template. An initial round of RT-PCR targeting the TCR CDR3 relied on the HTBI primer set. TCRdb recomputed calls from the multiplex PCR reads with MiXCR, one row per CDR3 protein. The data show hundreds of thousands of distinct CDR3 sequences, 12% to 15% seen once. The germline gives CDR1 MNHEY, CDR2 SVGAGI. This CDR3 contains 19 residues. Trimming took 2 bases from V and 3 from J; bases not matched to a gene: 17. Participants, patients aged 18 to 65, had newly diagnosed hyperthyroidism with a duration under 2 months. The source of this sequence is a woman in her late teens or twenties with Graves' hyperthyroidism. The chain carries TRBV6-5 and TRBJ2-7; 9 nucleotides match TRBD1. Sequencing was performed on blood. CDR3 in DNA: TGTGCCAGCAGTTACATCCCGGGACAGGGCCACCAATTCTACTACGAGCAGTACTTC. It encodes CASSYIPGQGHQFYYEQYF.